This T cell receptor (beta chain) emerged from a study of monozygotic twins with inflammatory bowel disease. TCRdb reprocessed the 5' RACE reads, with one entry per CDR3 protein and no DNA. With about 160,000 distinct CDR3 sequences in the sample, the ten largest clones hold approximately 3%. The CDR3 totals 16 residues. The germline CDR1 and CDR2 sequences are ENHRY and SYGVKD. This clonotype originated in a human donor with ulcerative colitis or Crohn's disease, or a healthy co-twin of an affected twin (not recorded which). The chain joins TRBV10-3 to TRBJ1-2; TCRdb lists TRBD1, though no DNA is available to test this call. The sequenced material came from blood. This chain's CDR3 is CAISEPGQGDFYGYTF.